This T cell receptor beta chain is drawn from a study of blood T cell repertoires in COVID-19. Background on the study: T cells, B-cell-depleted T cells, or PBMCs supplied cDNA or gDNA.

Germline V gene lookup returns CDR1 GTSNPN and CDR2 SVGIG (reference sequence). The CDR3 is 16 amino acids. V was pared by 5 bases and J by 1 base, with 9 bases of the junction left unmatched. In the source study's methods: Reference gene primer amplification in the assay estimated nucleated cell counts. Libraries were prepared by immunoSEQ multiplex PCR; TCRdb keeps only in-frame clonotypes and omits some of them. V, J and clone size are taken as reported in that table, and D and trimming were inferred from the DNA itself. The repertoire consists of over 60,000 clones, with 75% to 90% occurring once and the leading ten covering roughly 35%.

V usage is TRBV30 and J usage is TRBJ1-4; 8 bases are shared with TRBD1. This clonotype was obtained from an elderly woman with active or convalescent COVID-19. The sequencing input was peripheral blood. The CDR3 reads CAWAPQGAETNEKLFF. DNA for the CDR3: TGTGCCTGGGCCCCCCAGGGGGCGGAAACTAATGAAAAACTGTTTTTT.